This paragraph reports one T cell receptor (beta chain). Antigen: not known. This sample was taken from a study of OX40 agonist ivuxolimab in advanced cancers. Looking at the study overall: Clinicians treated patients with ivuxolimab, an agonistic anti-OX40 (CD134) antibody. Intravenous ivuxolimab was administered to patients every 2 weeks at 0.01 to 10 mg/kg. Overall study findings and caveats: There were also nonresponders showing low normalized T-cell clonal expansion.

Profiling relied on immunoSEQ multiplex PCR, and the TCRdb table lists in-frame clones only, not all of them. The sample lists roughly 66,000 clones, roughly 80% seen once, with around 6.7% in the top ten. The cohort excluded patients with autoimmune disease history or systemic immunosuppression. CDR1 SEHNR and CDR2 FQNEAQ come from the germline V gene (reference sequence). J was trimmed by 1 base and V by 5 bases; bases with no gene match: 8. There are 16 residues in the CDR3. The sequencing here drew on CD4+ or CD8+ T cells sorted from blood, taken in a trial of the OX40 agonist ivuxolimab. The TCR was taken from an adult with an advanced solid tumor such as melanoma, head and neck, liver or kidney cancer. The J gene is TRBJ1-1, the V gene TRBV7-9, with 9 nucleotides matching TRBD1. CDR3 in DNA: TGTGCCAGCAGCACCTGGACAGGGGTCCCGAACACTGAAGCTTTCTTT. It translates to CASSTWTGVPNTEAFF.